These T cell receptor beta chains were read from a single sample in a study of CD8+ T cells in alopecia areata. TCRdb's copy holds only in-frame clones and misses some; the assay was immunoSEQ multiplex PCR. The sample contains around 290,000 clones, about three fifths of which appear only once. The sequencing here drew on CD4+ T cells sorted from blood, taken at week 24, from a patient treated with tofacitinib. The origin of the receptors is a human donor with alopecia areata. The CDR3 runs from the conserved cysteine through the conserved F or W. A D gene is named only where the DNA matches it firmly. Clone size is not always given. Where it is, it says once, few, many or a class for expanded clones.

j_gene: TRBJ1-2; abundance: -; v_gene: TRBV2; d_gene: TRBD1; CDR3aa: CASRKGQFYGYTF; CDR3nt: TGTGCCAGCAGGAAGGGACAGTTCTATGGCTACACCTTC
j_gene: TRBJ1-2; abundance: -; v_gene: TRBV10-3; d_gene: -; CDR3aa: CASARANNYGYTF; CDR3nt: TGTGCCAGCGCGAGGGCGAATAACTATGGCTACACCTTC
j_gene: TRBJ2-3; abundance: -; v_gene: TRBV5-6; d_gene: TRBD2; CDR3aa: CASTLGLAPRAGTQYF; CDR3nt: TGTGCCAGCACCCTCGGACTAGCGCCGAGGGCTGGTACGCAGTATTTT
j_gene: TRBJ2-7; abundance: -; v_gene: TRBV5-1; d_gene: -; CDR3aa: CASSLGRIYEQYF; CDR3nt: TGCGCCAGCAGCTTGGGTCGGATTTACGAGCAGTACTTC
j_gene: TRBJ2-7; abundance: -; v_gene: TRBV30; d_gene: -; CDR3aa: CALERPDSYEQYF; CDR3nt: TGTGCCCTGGAGCGGCCTGACTCCTACGAGCAGTACTTC
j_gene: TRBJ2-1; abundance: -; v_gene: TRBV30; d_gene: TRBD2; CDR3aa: CAWSVGLAGTNEQFF; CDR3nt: TGTGCCTGGAGTGTCGGACTAGCGGGGACCAATGAGCAGTTCTTC
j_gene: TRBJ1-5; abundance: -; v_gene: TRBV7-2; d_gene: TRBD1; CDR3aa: CASGSDRGRPQHF; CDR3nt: TGTGCCAGCGGGTCGGACAGGGGTCGGCCCCAGCATTTT
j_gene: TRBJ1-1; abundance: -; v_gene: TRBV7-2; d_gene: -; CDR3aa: CASSQDGYTEAFF; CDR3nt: TGTGCCAGCAGCCAAGACGGTTATACTGAAGCTTTCTTT
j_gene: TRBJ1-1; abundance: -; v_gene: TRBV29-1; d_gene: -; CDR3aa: CSVVTSFEAFF; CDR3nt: TGCAGCGTTGTCACGTCGTTTGAAGCTTTCTTT
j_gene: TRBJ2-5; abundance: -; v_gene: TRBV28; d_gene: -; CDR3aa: CASSLGDRLVWETQYF; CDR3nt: TGTGCCAGCAGTTTAGGGGACAGACTAGTTTGGGAGACCCAGTACTTC
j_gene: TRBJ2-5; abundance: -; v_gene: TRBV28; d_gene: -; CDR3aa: CASRSPTETQYF; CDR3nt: TGTGCCAGCAGGTCGCCAACAGAGACCCAGTACTTC
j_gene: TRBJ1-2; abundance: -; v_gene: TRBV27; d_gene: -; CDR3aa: CASLGWGGYGYTF; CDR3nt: TGTGCCAGCCTGGGGTGGGGCGGCTATGGCTACACCTTC
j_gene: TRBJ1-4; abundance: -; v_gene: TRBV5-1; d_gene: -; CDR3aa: CASSREGGPSQLFF; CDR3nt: TGCGCCAGCAGCCGGGAAGGTGGGCCCTCCCAACTGTTTTTT
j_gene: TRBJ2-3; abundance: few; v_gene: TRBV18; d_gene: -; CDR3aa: CASSPPDGYSTDTQYF; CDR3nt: TGTGCCAGCTCACCACCCGACGGATATAGCACAGATACGCAGTATTTT
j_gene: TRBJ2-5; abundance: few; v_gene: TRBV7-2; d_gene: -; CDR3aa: CASSLGTNPQETQYF; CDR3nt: TGTGCCAGCAGCTTAGGGACTAACCCACAAGAGACCCAGTACTTC
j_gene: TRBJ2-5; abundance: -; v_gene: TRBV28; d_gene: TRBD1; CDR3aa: CASSETGSKETQYF; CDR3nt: TGTGCCAGCAGCGAGACAGGGAGCAAAGAGACCCAGTACTTC
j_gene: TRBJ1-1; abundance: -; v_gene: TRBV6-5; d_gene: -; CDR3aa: CASSYSLGFEAFF; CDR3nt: TGTGCCAGCAGTTACTCGTTGGGTTTTGAAGCTTTCTTT
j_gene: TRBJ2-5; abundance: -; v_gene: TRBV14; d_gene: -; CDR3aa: CASSQGRPETQYF; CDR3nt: TGTGCCAGCAGCCAAGGACGTCCAGAGACCCAGTACTTC
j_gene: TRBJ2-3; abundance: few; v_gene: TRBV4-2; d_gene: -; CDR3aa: CASSRVPDTQYF; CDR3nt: TGTGCCAGCAGCCGGGTCCCAGATACGCAGTATTTT
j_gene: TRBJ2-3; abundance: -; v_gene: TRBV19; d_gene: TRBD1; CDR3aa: CASRDRRISTDTQYF; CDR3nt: TGTGCCAGTAGGGACAGGCGAATCAGCACAGATACGCAGTATTTT
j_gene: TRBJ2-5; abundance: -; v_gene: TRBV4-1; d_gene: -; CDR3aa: CASSQDRETQYF; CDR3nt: TGCGCCAGCAGCCAAGATCGAGAGACCCAGTACTTC
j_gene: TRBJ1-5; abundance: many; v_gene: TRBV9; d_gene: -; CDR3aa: CASSPPGHLPVSNQPQHF; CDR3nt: TGTGCCAGCAGCCCCCCGGGACACTTACCAGTAAGCAATCAGCCCCAGCATTTT
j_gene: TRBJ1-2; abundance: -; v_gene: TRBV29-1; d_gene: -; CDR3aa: CSVGGHRASSNYGYTF; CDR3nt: TGCAGCGTTGGAGGGCACAGAGCATCCTCTAACTATGGCTACACCTTC
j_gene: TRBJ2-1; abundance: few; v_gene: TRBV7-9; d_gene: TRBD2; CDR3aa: CASSGRTSGEYNEQFF; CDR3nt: TGTGCCAGCAGCGGACGGACTAGCGGGGAATACAATGAGCAGTTCTTC
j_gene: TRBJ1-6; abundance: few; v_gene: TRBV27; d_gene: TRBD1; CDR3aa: CASSSPLRTGANSPLHF; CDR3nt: TGTGCCAGCAGTTCGCCCCTACGGACAGGGGCTAATTCACCCCTCCACTTT
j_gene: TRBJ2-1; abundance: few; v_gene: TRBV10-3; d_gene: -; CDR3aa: CAISDPRTGFDEQFF; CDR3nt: TGTGCCATCAGTGACCCTCGTACAGGGTTCGATGAGCAGTTCTTC
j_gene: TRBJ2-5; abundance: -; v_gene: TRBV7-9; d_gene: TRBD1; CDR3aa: CASSFSRRGQETQYF; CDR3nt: TGTGCCAGCAGCTTTAGTCGCAGGGGGCAAGAGACCCAGTACTTC
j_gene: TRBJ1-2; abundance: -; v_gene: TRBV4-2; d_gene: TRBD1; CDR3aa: CASRGQGARGYTF; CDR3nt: TGTGCCAGCAGGGGACAGGGGGCGCGAGGCTACACCTTC
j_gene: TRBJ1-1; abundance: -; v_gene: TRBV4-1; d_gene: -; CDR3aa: CASSQEPNTEAFF; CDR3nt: TGTGCCAGCAGCCAAGAACCGAACACTGAAGCTTTCTTT
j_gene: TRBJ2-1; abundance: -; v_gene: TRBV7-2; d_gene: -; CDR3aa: CASSGRGGHEQFF; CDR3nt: TGTGCCAGCAGCGGCAGGGGTGGACATGAGCAGTTCTTC
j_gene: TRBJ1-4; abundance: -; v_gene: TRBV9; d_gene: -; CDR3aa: CASSVGGDEKLFF; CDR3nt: TGTGCCAGCAGCGTAGGCGGGGATGAAAAACTGTTTTTT
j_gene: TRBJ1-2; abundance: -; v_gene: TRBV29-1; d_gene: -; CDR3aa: CSVAQSESYTF; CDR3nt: TGCAGCGTTGCCCAGTCTGAAAGCTACACCTTC
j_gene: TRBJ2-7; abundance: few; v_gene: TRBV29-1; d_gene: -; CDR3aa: CSVEGRLNNYEQYF; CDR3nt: TGCAGCGTTGAAGGCAGGTTAAATAACTACGAGCAGTACTTC
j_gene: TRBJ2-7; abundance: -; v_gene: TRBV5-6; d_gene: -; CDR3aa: CASSRTIEQYF; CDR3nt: TGTGCCAGCAGCCGGACTATTGAGCAGTACTTC
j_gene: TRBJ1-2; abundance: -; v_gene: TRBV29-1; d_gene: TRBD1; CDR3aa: CSAGQVGLYGYTF; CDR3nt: TGCAGCGCCGGACAGGTGGGGCTCTATGGCTACACCTTC
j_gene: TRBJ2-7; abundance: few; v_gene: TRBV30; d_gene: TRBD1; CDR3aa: CAQGTGVSYEQYF; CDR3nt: TGTGCCCAGGGGACAGGGGTTTCCTACGAGCAGTACTTC
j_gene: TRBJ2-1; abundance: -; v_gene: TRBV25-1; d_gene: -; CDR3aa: CASSDRGGANEQFF; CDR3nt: TGTGCCAGCAGTGATAGAGGAGGGGCCAATGAGCAGTTCTTC
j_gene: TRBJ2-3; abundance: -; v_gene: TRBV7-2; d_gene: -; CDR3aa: CASSLGQLTDTQYF; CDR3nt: TGTGCCAGCAGCTTAGGACAGTTGACAGATACGCAGTATTTT
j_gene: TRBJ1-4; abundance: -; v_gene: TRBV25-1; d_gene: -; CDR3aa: CASSGTAWGEKLFF; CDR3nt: TGTGCCAGCAGTGGGACAGCCTGGGGTGAAAAACTGTTTTTT
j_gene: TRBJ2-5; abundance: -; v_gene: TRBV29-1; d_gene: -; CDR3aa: CSGRQGVGETQYF; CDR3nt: TGCAGCGGACGACAAGGGGTCGGGGAGACCCAGTACTTC
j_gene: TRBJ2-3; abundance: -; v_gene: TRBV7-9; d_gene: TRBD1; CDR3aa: CASSQGGTDTQYF; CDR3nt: TGTGCCAGCAGCCAGGGGGGCACAGATACGCAGTATTTT
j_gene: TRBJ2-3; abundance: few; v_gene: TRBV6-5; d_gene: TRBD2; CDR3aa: CASSLGGAGTDTQYF; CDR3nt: TGTGCCAGCAGTCTCGGGGGGGCCGGCACAGATACGCAGTATTTT
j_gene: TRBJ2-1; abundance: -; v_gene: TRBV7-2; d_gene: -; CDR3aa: CASSLRGGEQFF; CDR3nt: TGTGCCAGCAGCCTCAGGGGAGGAGAGCAGTTCTTC
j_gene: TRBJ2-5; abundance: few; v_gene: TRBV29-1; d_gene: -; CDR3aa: CSGSKGFPYQETQYF; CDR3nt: TGCAGCGGAAGTAAGGGGTTCCCGTACCAAGAGACCCAGTACTTC
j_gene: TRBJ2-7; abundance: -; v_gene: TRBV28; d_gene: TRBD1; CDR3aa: CASSTGQGKIQQYF; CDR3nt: TGTGCCAGCAGTACGGGACAGGGGAAGATCCAGCAGTACTTC
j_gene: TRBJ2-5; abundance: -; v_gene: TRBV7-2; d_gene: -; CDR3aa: CASSLNQETQYF; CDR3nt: TGTGCCAGCAGCTTGAACCAAGAGACCCAGTACTTC
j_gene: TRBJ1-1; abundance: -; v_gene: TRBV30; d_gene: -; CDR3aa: CACRKSDMGAFF; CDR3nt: TGTGCCTGCCGGAAAAGCGATATGGGGGCTTTCTTT
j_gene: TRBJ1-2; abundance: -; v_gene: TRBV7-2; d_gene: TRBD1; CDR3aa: CASSFSGDRVGYTF; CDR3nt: TGTGCCAGCAGCTTCTCCGGGGACAGGGTTGGCTACACCTTC
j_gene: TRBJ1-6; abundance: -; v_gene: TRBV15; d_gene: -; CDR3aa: CATSRGRLSYNSPLHF; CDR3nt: TGTGCCACCAGCAGAGGCCGGCTCTCCTATAATTCACCCCTCCACTTT
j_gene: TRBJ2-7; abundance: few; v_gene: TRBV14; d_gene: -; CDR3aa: CASSQEKGFTYEQYF; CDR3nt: TGTGCCAGCAGCCAAGAGAAAGGGTTCACCTACGAGCAGTACTTC
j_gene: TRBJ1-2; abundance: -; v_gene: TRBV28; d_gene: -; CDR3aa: CASSLKGYTF; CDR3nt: TGTGCCAGCAGTTTGAAGGGCTACACCTTC
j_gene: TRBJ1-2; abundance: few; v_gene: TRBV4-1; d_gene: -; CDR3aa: CASSQDRIKPYGYTF; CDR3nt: TGCGCCAGCAGCCAAGATAGGATCAAGCCTTATGGCTACACCTTC
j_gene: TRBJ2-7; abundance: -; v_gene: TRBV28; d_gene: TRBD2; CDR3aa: CASSLVSWSGGTYEQYF; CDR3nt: TGTGCCAGCAGTTTAGTATCCTGGAGCGGGGGAACCTACGAGCAGTACTTC
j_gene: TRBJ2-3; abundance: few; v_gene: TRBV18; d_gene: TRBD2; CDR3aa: CASSPAGGDTQYF; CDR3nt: TGTGCCAGCTCACCGGCGGGGGGCGATACGCAGTATTTT
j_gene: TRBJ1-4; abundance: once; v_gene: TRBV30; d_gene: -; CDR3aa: CAWMGQGINEKLFF; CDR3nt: TGTGCCTGGATGGGGCAGGGGATTAATGAAAAACTGTTTTTT
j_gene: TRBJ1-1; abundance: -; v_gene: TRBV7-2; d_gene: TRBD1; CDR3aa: CASSTGQGGNTEAFF; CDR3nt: TGTGCCAGCAGCACGGGACAGGGGGGGAACACTGAAGCTTTCTTT